This T cell receptor (beta chain) was observed in a study of Ad26.COV2.S vaccination and SARS-CoV-2 variants. Study results and limitations: The analyses of TCR breadth and depth may have understated the size of total T cell responses.

As concerns this clone: Its target is unknown.

Indicated treatment: 15 to 20 received Ad26.COV2.S at low or high dose, single or two shots; about 5 received placebo; per-sample allocation not given. Sampling was performed 63 days after the first vaccine or placebo injection. Produced via immunoSEQ multiplex PCR; TCRdb's table is partial and in-frame only. The sample contains 300,000 to 500,000 clones, less than 90% of which appear only once. The CDR3 is 13 residues long. Per germline, CDR1 SGHNT and CDR2 YENEEA. The V end was cut by 1 base, the J end by 4 bases, with 5 bases between. The sequencing used peripheral blood, collected in a trial of Ad26.COV2.S vaccine versus placebo. This chain connects TRBV11-3 to TRBJ2-1, with D unclear. The sequence was collected from a person between 18 and 65 years old who received the Ad26.COV2.S COVID-19 vaccine or a placebo. The CDR3 region has the DNA TGTGCCAGCAGCTTAGGAGAGTACAATGAGCAGTTCTTC. Translation gives CASSLGEYNEQFF.